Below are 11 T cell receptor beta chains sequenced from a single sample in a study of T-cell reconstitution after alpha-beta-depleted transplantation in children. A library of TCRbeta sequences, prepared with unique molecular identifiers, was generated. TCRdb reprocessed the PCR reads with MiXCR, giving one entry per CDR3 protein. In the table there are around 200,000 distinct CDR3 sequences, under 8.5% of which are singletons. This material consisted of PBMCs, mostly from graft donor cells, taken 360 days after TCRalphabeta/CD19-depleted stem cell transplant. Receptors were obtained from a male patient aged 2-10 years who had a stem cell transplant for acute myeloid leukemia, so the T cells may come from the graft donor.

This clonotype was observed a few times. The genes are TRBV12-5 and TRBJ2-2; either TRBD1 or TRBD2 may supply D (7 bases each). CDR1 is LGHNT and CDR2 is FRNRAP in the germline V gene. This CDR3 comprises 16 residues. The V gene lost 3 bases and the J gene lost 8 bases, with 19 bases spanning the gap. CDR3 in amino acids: CASGFQGGGPFGELFF. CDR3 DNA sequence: TGTGCTAGTGGTTTTCAGGGGGGGGGCCCTTTTGGGGAGCTGTTTTTT.

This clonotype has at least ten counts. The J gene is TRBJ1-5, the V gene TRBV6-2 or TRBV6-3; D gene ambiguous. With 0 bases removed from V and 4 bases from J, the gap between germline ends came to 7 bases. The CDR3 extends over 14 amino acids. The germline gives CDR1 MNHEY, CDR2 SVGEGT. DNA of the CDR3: TGTGCCAGCAGTTACTCGAACGGAAATCAGCCCCAGCATTTT. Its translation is CASSYSNGNQPQHF.

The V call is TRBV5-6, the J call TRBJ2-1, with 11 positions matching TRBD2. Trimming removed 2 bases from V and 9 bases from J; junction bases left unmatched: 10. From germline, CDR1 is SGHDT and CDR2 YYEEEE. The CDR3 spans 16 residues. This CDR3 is CASSFPLAGVSGEQFF. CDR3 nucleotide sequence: TGTGCCAGCAGCTTCCCACTAGCGGGGGTTTCGGGTGAGCAGTTCTTC.

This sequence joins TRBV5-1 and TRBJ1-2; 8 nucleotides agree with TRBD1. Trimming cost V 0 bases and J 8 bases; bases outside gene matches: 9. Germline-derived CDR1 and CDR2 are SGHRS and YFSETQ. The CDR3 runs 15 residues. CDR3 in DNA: TGCGCCAGCAGCTTGGCCAGGCAGGGGGCGCTGGGCTACACCTTC. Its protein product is CASSLARQGALGYTF.

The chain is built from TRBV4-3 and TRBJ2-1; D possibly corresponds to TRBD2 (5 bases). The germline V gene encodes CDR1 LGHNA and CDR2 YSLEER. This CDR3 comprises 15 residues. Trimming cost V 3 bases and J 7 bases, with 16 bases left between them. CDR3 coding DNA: TGCGCCAGCAGCCACACTAGGACCGCTTTGAATGAGCAGTTCTTC. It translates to CASSHTRTALNEQFF.

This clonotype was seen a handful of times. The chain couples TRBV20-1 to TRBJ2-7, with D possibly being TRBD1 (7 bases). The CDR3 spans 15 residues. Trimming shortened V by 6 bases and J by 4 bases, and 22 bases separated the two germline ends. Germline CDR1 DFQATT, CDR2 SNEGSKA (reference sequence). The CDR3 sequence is CSAPERRGLTYEQYF. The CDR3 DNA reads TGCAGTGCCCCCGAGCGGAGGGGGCTTACATACGAGCAGTACTTC.

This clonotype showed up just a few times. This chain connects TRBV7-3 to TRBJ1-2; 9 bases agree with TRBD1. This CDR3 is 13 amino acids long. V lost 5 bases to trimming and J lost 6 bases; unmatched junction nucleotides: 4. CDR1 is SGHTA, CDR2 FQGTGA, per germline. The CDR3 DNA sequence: TGTGCCAGCAGCCCCAGACAGGGGGATGGCTACACCTTC. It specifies CASSPRQGDGYTF.

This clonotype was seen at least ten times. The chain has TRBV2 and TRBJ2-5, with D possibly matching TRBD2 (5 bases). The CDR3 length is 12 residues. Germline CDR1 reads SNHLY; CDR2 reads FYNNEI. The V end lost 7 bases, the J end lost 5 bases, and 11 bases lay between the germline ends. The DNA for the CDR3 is TGTGCCAGCACCGGGGTGGGGGAGACCCAGTACTTC. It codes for CASTGVGETQYF.

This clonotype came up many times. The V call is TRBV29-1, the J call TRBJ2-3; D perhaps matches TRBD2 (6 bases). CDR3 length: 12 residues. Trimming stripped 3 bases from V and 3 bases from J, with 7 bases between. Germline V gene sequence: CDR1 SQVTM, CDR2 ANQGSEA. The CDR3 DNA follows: TGCAGCGTTGAGGGGGGTACAGATACGCAGTATTTT. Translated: CSVEGGTDTQYF.

This CDR3 is CASSPGLAGPETQYF. Here the CDR3 DNA reads TGTGCCAGCAGTCCGGGACTAGCGGGGCCAGAGACCCAGTACTTC. The J gene is TRBJ2-5, the V gene TRBV12-3 or TRBV12-4, with 13 nucleotides matching TRBD2. CDR3 length equals 15 residues. The V and J ends lost 5 bases and 4 bases, in that order; junction bases with no gene match: 4.

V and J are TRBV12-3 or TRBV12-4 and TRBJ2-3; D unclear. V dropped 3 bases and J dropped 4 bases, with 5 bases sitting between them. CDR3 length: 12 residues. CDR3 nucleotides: TGTGCCAGCAGTTTCGAGCCAGATACGCAGTATTTT. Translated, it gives CASSFEPDTQYF.